The 2 T cell receptor beta chains reported below all come from one sample, sequenced in a study of blood T cell repertoires in COVID-19. Here immunoSEQ multiplex PCR was the method, and the copy in TCRdb shows in-frame clones only, minus some. The sample lists about 62,000 clones, about nine tenths occurring once. Material: peripheral blood. The receptors shown here come from a human donor in a cohort sampled during active COVID-19.

V usage is TRBV15 and J usage is TRBJ2-7; D may be TRBD2 (6 bases). This CDR3 spans 15 amino acids. Germline V CDR1 and CDR2: LNHNV, YYDKDF (reference sequence). The V end was cut by 0 bases, the J end by 3 bases, with 12 bases between. CDR3 residues: CATSRDPGLLYEQYF. The CDR3 DNA is TGTGCCACCAGCAGAGATCCGGGACTCCTCTACGAGCAGTACTTC.

The chain is built from TRBV2 and TRBJ1-5; D gene ambiguous. Trimming pared 7 bases from V and 2 bases from J, leaving 18 bases between. The CDR3 spans 16 residues. Germline V gene data show CDR1 as SNHLY and CDR2 as FYNNEI. The CDR3 loop is CASTEGGIYGNQPQHF. The CDR3 nucleotides are TGTGCCAGCACCGAAGGCGGGATTTACGGCAATCAGCCCCAGCATTTT.